One T cell receptor beta chain is described in this entry. Its antigen remains unknown. V was cut by 12 bases and J by 1 base, with 26 bases left in between. This CDR3 comprises 18 residues. Germline V gene lookup returns CDR1 KGHDR and CDR2 SFDVKD. This entry is derived from a study of T-cell reconstitution after alpha-beta-depleted transplantation in children. The TCRbeta library incorporated unique molecular identifiers. TCRdb fed the PCR reads into MiXCR, producing one record per CDR3 protein. The data show around 800,000 distinct CDR3 sequences, roughly 15% seen once. Study results and limitations: Fresh T-cell production supplied most of the T-cell counts and diversity seen one year after transplant.

The TCR sequence derives from a male patient aged 10 to 17 who had a stem cell transplant for acute lymphoblastic leukemia, so the T cells may come from the graft donor. Specimen: PBMCs, mostly from graft donor cells, collected 360 days after TCRalphabeta/CD19-depleted stem cell transplant. The rearrangement uses TRBV24-1 and TRBJ2-2, with D perhaps being TRBD1 or TRBD2 (5 bases each). CDR3: CAPLPQAGTHRNTGELFF. The DNA for the CDR3 is TGTGCCCCGCTACCCCAAGCCGGGACCCACAGGAACACCGGGGAGCTGTTTTTT.